This T cell receptor (beta chain) originates from a study of blood T cell repertoires in COVID-19. Turning to the study itself: Donors in the United States, Italy and Spain gave samples during acute or convalescent COVID-19. Sources were T cells, B-cell-depleted T cells, or PBMCs; the material itself was cDNA or gDNA.

The authors' processing: Using reference gene primer amplification, nucleated cell counts were estimated. Sequencing was performed with immunoSEQ multiplex PCR; in TCRdb, only in-frame clones are kept and a portion is missing. The D gene and trimming were derived from the DNA, and the V and J assignments and clone size from that table. The sample carries a few hundred thousand clones, roughly 90% recorded once. Trimming pared 6 bases from V and 0 bases from J, leaving 8 bases between. Germline values: CDR1 KGHSH, CDR2 LQKENI. The CDR3 is 13 amino acids. This TCR was sampled from a woman in her twenties or thirties who had recovered from COVID-19. The chain combines TRBV18 with TRBJ1-2, with a tentative D call TRBD1 (5 bases). The sample was PBMCs or T cells enriched from blood (not recorded which). The CDR3 nucleotides are TGTGCCAGCTCGACAGACGCTAACTATGGCTACACCTTC. This codes for CASSTDANYGYTF.